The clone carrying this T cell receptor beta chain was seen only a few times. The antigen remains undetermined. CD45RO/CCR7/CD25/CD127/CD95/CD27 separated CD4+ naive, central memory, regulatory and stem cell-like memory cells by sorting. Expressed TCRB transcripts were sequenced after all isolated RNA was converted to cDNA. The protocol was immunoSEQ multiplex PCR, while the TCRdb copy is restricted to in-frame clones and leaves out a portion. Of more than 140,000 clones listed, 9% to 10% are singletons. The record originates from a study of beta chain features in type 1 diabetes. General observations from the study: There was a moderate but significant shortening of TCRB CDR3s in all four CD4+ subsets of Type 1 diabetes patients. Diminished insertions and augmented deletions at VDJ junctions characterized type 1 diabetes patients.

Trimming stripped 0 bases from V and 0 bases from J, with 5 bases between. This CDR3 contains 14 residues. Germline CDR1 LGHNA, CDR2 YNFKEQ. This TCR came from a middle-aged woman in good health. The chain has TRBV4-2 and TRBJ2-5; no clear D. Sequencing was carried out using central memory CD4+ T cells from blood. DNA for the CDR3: TGTGCCAGCAGCCAAGACGGGTACCAAGAGACCCAGTACTTC. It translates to CASSQDGYQETQYF.